This TCR beta chain was observed in a study of patients and donors after allogeneic stem cell transplantation. Concerning this clonotype: Its ends do not fully match the called genes, so a read error is possible.

The CDR3 is made up of 12 amino acids. Germline assignment: CDR1 SGHRS and CDR2 YFSETQ. TCRdb reanalysed the RT-PCR reads using MiXCR and keeps one entry per CDR3 protein. This sample has more than 150,000 distinct CDR3 sequences, with around 41% found just once. The sequenced sample consisted of blood, either unsorted or a sorted T cell fraction (not recorded which). The receptor was isolated from a human donor who was either an allogeneic HSCT recipient or a stem cell or donor lymphocyte infusion donor (not recorded which). It is not recorded whose cells these are; they may come from a transplant donor. The chain links TRBV5-1 to TRBJ2-1; D possibly matches TRBD1 or TRBD2 (6 bases each). The CDR3 DNA reads TGCGCCAGCAGGTTGGGGGGCCATGAGCAGTTCTTC. The encoded protein is CASRLGGHEQFF.